This entry is about one T cell receptor beta chain. What it recognizes is unknown. The data were taken from a study of shared clonotypes between healthy human individuals. Samples underwent the assay at deep level. The assay was immunoSEQ multiplex PCR, and TCRdb's table has in-frame clones only and misses some. This table holds some 2 million clones, 85% to 95% found once. Nashville, Tennessee was home to all donors, each a Caucasian adult. In the CD4+ fraction, cells were divided into CD45RA+ naive and CD45RA-negative memory subsets. Findings and caveats of the study: Shared clonotypes: about 5.3% naive CD4, around 3.5% naive CD8, roughly 2.4% memory CD4, 0.35% to 0.5% memory CD8.

J was trimmed by 5 bases and V by 5 bases; bases with no gene match: 4. CDR1 and CDR2 (germline): MNHEY, SMNVEV (reference sequence). The length of the CDR3 is 14 residues. This receptor was obtained from a young man in good health. Input material: naive CD4+ T cells sorted from blood. Stated subset: CD45RA+ positively selected. The V gene is TRBV27, the J gene TRBJ1-5; TRBD1 agrees at 9 bases. In DNA form, the CDR3 reads TGTGCCAGCAGTCCGGACAGGGGTTATCAGCCCCAGCATTTT. Amino acid sequence: CASSPDRGYQPQHF.